A single sample gave rise to the 10 T cell receptor beta chains below, sequenced in a study of blood T cells in healthy people across ages. Alongside a J-beta primer mix, a sample-barcoded 5' primer served in a second PCR lasting 7 to 11 cycles. TCRdb passed the 5' RACE reads through MiXCR, listing each CDR3 protein once. Altogether about 1.4 million distinct CDR3 sequences are present, 55% to 75% being singletons, with the ten largest covering 6.5% to 8.5%. Sequenced material: blood. These receptors were obtained from a man aged 18-30 years in good health.

This clonotype was picked up a small number of times. The CDR3 nucleotides are TGCAGTGCTAGATCCGGGCTCTATGGGGGTGAGACCCAGTACTTC. Translating gives CSARSGLYGGETQYF. The chain employs TRBV20-1 and TRBJ2-5; either TRBD1 or TRBD2 may fit D (5 bases each). Germline V CDR1 and CDR2: DFQATT, SNEGSKA (reference sequence). Trimming left V 2 bases short and J 5 bases short, with 18 bases between. The CDR3 loop spans 15 amino acids.

This clonotype was seen more than once but under ten times. This chain links TRBV27 with TRBJ2-7, with a weak D call TRBD1 (6 bases). The CDR3 totals 14 residues. Trimming removed 3 bases from V and 0 bases from J, with 9 bases in between. The germline V gene has CDR1 MNHEY and CDR2 SMNVEV (reference sequence). The CDR3 sequence: CASSFGTPSYEQYF. The CDR3 bases are TGTGCCAGCAGTTTCGGGACACCCTCCTACGAGCAGTACTTC.

The chain has TRBV20-1 and TRBJ2-1; 8 nucleotides match TRBD2. The CDR3 sequence is 15 residues long. J lost 1 base, V lost 6 bases, and 8 bases had no gene match. Germline CDR1 DFQATT, CDR2 SNEGSKA (reference sequence). CDR3 in DNA: TGCAGTGCAAATAGCGGGGAGGGATCCTACAATGAGCAGTTCTTC. The encoded protein is CSANSGEGSYNEQFF.

This clonotype was observed a handful of times. The rearrangement uses TRBV20-1 and TRBJ2-3; 8 nucleotides align to TRBD2. Germline V gene lookup returns CDR1 DFQATT and CDR2 SNEGSKA (reference sequence). V lost 0 bases and J lost 5; bases outside the gene matches: 16. The CDR3 contains 18 residues. The CDR3 DNA sequence: TGCAGTGCTAGAGAGATCTGGCGGGAGGCCTCATGGGGAGATACGCAGTATTTT. Its translation is CSAREIWREASWGDTQYF.

This clonotype was recorded at least ten times. The V call is TRBV7-2, the J call TRBJ2-3; D uncertain. In germline, CDR1 is SGHTA, CDR2 FQGNSA. Trimming took 1 base from V and 1 from J, leaving 6 bases between them. The CDR3 is made up of 14 amino acids. CDR3 nucleotides: TGTGCCAGCAGCTTAGGCTCCGGCACAGATACGCAGTATTTT. This codes for CASSLGSGTDTQYF.

This clonotype was counted only a few times. The chain recombines TRBV12-3 or TRBV12-4 with TRBJ2-7, with 12 bases matching TRBD2. J was trimmed by 8 bases and V by 1 base; bases with no gene match: 3. The CDR3 loop spans 14 amino acids. CDR3 DNA: TGTGCCAGCAGTTTAGGACTAGCGGGAGATCAGCAGTACTTC. It specifies CASSLGLAGDQQYF.

The rearrangement joins TRBV7-2 to TRBJ2-2, with D uncertain. The CDR3 runs 15 residues. Deletions cut 5 bases from V and 4 bases from J, with 14 bases between. Germline assignment: CDR1 SGHTA and CDR2 FQGNSA. The CDR3, as DNA: TGTGCCAGCAGCGATTCTCCCTTCCCCACCGGGGAGCTGTTTTTT. Its protein is CASSDSPFPTGELFF.

The chain couples TRBV24-1 to TRBJ1-2; tentatively, D is TRBD1 (6 bases). With 4 bases removed from V and 8 bases from J, the gap between germline ends came to 19 bases. The CDR3 runs 15 residues. Looked up from germline, CDR1 is KGHDR and CDR2 is SFDVKD. CDR3 region: CATSDSSLGQIGYTF. The CDR3 DNA reads as TGTGCCACCAGTGACAGCTCCCTCGGACAGATCGGCTACACCTTC.

A few counts support this clonotype. The rearrangement links TRBV2 to TRBJ2-7; D is unresolved. From germline, CDR1 is SNHLY and CDR2 FYNNEI. Trimming took off 7 bases at V and 1 base at J, with 14 bases between the two ends. The CDR3 loop spans 14 amino acids. CDR3 loop: CASILMVTSYEQYF. Here the CDR3 DNA reads TGTGCCAGCATTCTTATGGTTACATCCTACGAGCAGTACTTC.

The table lists this clonotype with a few counts. This chain joins TRBV7-9 and TRBJ2-7; the D is unclear. The DNA end is more similar to TRBJ2-5, so the J call may be wrong. The CDR3 sequence is 14 residues long. Looked up from germline, CDR1 is SEHNR and CDR2 is FQNEAQ (reference sequence). Here the CDR3 reads CASSLASQEVTQYF. The CDR3 nucleotides are TGTGCCAGCAGCTTAGCGTCCCAAGAGGTGACCCAGTACTTC.